A single sample gave rise to the 31 T cell receptor beta chains below, sequenced in a study of blood T cell repertoires in COVID-19. Here immunoSEQ multiplex PCR was the method, and the copy in TCRdb shows in-frame clones only, minus some. The sample has under 250,000 clones; 75% to 85% are singletons. Sequenced sample: peripheral blood. Every receptor here comes from a woman in her 70s with acute or convalescent COVID-19.

The chain has TRBV9 and TRBJ1-3; D call uncertain. V lost 0 bases and J 4 bases, leaving 14 bases between the germline ends. CDR3 length: 16 amino acids. Germline values: CDR1 SGDLS, CDR2 YYNGEE. The CDR3 loop is CASSVGGGSRGNTIYF. In nucleotides, the CDR3 is TGTGCCAGCAGCGTAGGTGGAGGGTCGAGAGGAAACACCATATATTTT.

This chain connects TRBV6-5 to TRBJ1-4; 7 bases match TRBD1. V lost 0 bases, J lost 5 bases, and 6 bases stayed unmatched. Germline CDR1 MNHEY, CDR2 SVGAGI. The CDR3 contains 16 residues. CDR3 region: CASSYSTGLGNEKLFF. CDR3 nucleotides: TGTGCCAGCAGTTACTCGACAGGGCTGGGGAATGAAAAACTGTTTTTT.

As for this clone: Other DNA sequences of this sample code for an identical CDR3. The rearrangement uses TRBV18 and TRBJ2-7, with 9 positions matching TRBD1. The J segment lost 4 bases and the V segment lost 3 bases, leaving 4 bases of the junction unmatched. Germline V gives CDR1 KGHSH, CDR2 LQKENI. This CDR3 is built from 14 residues. The CDR3 DNA sequence: TGTGCCAGCTCACCTGGGACAGGGAGTTACGAGCAGTACTTC. Protein product: CASSPGTGSYEQYF.

The gene calls are TRBV29-1 and TRBJ1-2, with D maybe TRBD1 (5 bases). Trimming removed 5 bases at V and 2 bases at J, with 9 bases between. This CDR3 is built from 12 residues. Germline-derived CDR1 and CDR2 are SQVTM and ANQGSEA. The CDR3 coding sequence is TGCAGCGTTTGGGAGGGGAACTATGGCTACACCTTC. Its protein product is CSVWEGNYGYTF.

V usage is TRBV28 and J usage is TRBJ1-2; 9 nucleotides agree with TRBD1. J gave up 5 bases and V 6 bases, and 10 bases lay outside the gene matches. The CDR3 runs to 15 residues. Germline values: CDR1 MDHEN, CDR2 SYDVKM. This chain's CDR3 is CASRLQGAVNYGYTF. The DNA of the CDR3 is TGTGCCAGCAGGCTACAGGGGGCCGTAAATTATGGCTACACCTTC.

The rearrangement links TRBV15 to TRBJ2-7; tentatively, D is TRBD2 (7 bases). The CDR3 sequence is 13 residues long. The germline V gene encodes CDR1 LNHNV and CDR2 YYDKDF (reference sequence). The V and J ends lost 5 bases and 6 bases respectively, with 14 bases between them. CDR3 coding DNA: TGTGCCACCAGCTTAGGGGGGGGCCTCGAGCAGTACTTC. The encoded protein is CATSLGGGLEQYF.

The chain joins TRBV20-1 to TRBJ2-5, with TRBD1 identical over 8 bases. J gave up 5 bases and V 3 bases, and 8 bases lay outside the gene matches. The CDR3 sequence is 14 residues long. The germline gives CDR1 DFQATT, CDR2 SNEGSKA (reference sequence). CDR3 sequence reads: CSASFRGHRETQYF. For the CDR3, the DNA is TGCAGTGCTAGTTTCAGGGGGCATAGGGAGACCCAGTACTTC.

The chain employs TRBV5-4 and TRBJ2-5; perhaps TRBD1 as D (5 bases). Trimming took off 0 bases at V and 4 bases at J, with 10 bases between the two ends. CDR3 size: 14 residues. Per germline, CDR1 SGHNT and CDR2 YYREEE (reference sequence). This CDR3 reads CASSLESQGETQYF. The DNA of the CDR3 is TGTGCCAGCAGCTTGGAATCTCAGGGAGAGACCCAGTACTTC.

CDR3 region: CASSQATAFNEKLFF. The CDR3, as DNA: TGTGCCAGCAGCCAAGCTACAGCTTTTAATGAAAAACTGTTTTTT. The rearrangement joins TRBV3-1 (or the pseudogene TRBV3-2) to TRBJ1-4; D gene unclear. Trimming shortened V by 1 base and J by 4 bases, and 10 bases separated the two germline ends. CDR3 length: 15 amino acids. Germline V lookup: CDR1 LGHDT, CDR2 YNNKEL (reference sequence).

The rearrangement uses TRBV7-9 and TRBJ2-5, with 8 bases aligning to TRBD1. V lost 4 bases and J lost 5; bases outside the gene matches: 6. The CDR3 runs to 14 residues. Germline-derived CDR1 and CDR2 are SEHNR and FQNEAQ (reference sequence). The CDR3 nucleotides read TGTGCCAGCAGCTCTTCAGGGGGCAGGGAGACCCAGTACTTC. It is translated as CASSSSGGRETQYF.

This clone occurred a few times. The chain employs TRBV5-1 and TRBJ1-3; D possibly corresponds to TRBD1 (6 bases). There are 15 residues in the CDR3. Between the trimmed V and J ends, which lost 4 bases and 1 base, there was a span of 12 bases. Germline CDR1 and CDR2: SGHRS and YFSETQ. The CDR3 region is CASSPGGQSGNTIYF. The CDR3 coding sequence is TGCGCCAGCAGCCCGGGAGGACAGTCTGGAAACACCATATATTTT.

This clone was seen a single time. The gene calls are TRBV5-4 and TRBJ1-1; TRBD1 matches at 7 bases. Germline V lookup: CDR1 SGHNT, CDR2 YYREEE (reference sequence). V lost 4 bases and J lost 10; bases outside the gene matches: 10. CDR3 length: 13 residues. CDR3 DNA sequence: TGTGCCAGCAGCCCCCCCGACAGGGTGGCAGCTTTCTTT. Its protein is CASSPPDRVAAFF.

The chain has TRBV21-1 and TRBJ1-1; the table calls TRBD1, which could not be checked here. TRBV21-1 is flagged as a pseudogene. The CDR3 is 17 residues long. The CDR3: CASSKCKKTGENTEAFF. The CDR3 coding sequence is TGTGCCAGCAGCAAATGCAAGAAGACAGGAGAGAACACTGAAGCTTTCTTT.

The rearrangement joins TRBV20-1 to TRBJ2-7; no clear D gene. Trimming stripped 3 bases from V and 7 bases from J, with 4 bases between. CDR3 length: 9 amino acids. CDR1 is DFQATT and CDR2 is SNEGSKA in the germline V gene (reference sequence). The CDR3 protein is CSASREQYF. The CDR3 DNA reads TGCAGTGCTAGCAGGGAGCAGTACTTC.

The V call is TRBV7-8, the J call TRBJ1-5; the match to TRBD1 covers 8 bases. V shed 5 bases, J shed 2 bases, and the junction held 5 bases outside the gene matches. From germline, CDR1 is SGHVS and CDR2 FQNEAQ. The length of the CDR3 is 15 residues. Written as DNA, the CDR3 is TGTGCCAGCAGCCCGACGACAGGGGGCAATCAGCCCCAGCATTTT. This translates into CASSPTTGGNQPQHF.

This clone was observed a single time. CDR3 region: CASSTLQGTYNSPLHF. In DNA, the CDR3 is TGTGCCAGCTCAACCCTACAGGGGACCTATAATTCACCCCTCCACTTT. V and J are TRBV18 and TRBJ1-6, with 7 bases that match TRBD1. Germline trimming cut 5 bases from V and 2 bases from J; bases unmatched to any gene: 6. In germline, CDR1 is KGHSH, CDR2 LQKENI. The CDR3 totals 16 residues.

This chain uses TRBV5-6 with TRBJ1-1; a possible D gene is TRBD1 (5 bases). Trimming took 4 bases from V and 4 from J, leaving 20 bases between them. Germline-derived CDR1 and CDR2 are SGHDT and YYEEEE. The CDR3 sequence is 16 residues long. CDR3 DNA: TGTGCCAGCAGCGGGACTCTTAGGGGAGGAACCACTGAAGCTTTCTTT. This encodes CASSGTLRGGTTEAFF.

The chain couples TRBV28 to TRBJ1-4; D is ambiguous. Germline V gene sequence: CDR1 MDHEN, CDR2 SYDVKM. Trimming pared 6 bases from V and 0 bases from J, leaving 5 bases between. The CDR3 length is 13 residues. The CDR3, as DNA: TGTGCCAGCAGCTTTTCAACTAATGAAAAACTGTTTTTT. This codes for CASSFSTNEKLFF.

The chain carries TRBV30 and TRBJ1-1, with 9 bases lining up with TRBD1. The CDR3 spans 13 residues. With 1 base clipped from V and 5 bases from J, the junction kept 2 bases outside the gene matches. The germline V gene has CDR1 GTSNPN and CDR2 SVGIG (reference sequence). The CDR3 DNA reads TGTGCCTGGAGTGACAGGGGGCGTACTGAAGCTTTCTTT. Its protein product is CAWSDRGRTEAFF.

V usage is TRBV7-2 and J usage is TRBJ1-1; TRBD1 matches 8 bases. With V trimmed by 1 base and J by 7 bases, 11 bases remained unmatched. Germline V gene sequence: CDR1 SGHTA, CDR2 FQGNSA. The CDR3 is made up of 16 amino acids. The DNA for the CDR3 is TGTGCCAGCAGCTTAGATACTCGGACAGGGAACGTTGAAGCTTTCTTT. It codes for CASSLDTRTGNVEAFF.

The V call is TRBV19, the J call TRBJ1-1; D unresolved. Germline-derived CDR1 and CDR2 are LNHDA and SQIVND (reference sequence). Trimming took 1 base from V and 4 from J, leaving 13 bases between them. This CDR3 spans 15 amino acids. The CDR3 coding sequence is TGTGCCAGTAGTATAGTTGGCGGGGTGGGCACTGAAGCTTTCTTT. As protein: CASSIVGGVGTEAFF.

This rearrangement joins TRBV6-5 to TRBJ2-1; D gene ambiguous. This CDR3 is 13 amino acids long. Trimming removed 0 bases from V and 7 bases from J, with 7 bases in between. Germline CDR1 and CDR2: MNHEY and SVGAGI. DNA for the CDR3: TGTGCCAGCAGTTACTCGACGGGTAATGAGCAGTTCTTC. Its protein is CASSYSTGNEQFF.

This clone has a count of ten or more. This chain uses TRBV9 with TRBJ1-2, with TRBD1 as a possible D gene (6 bases). Germline V gene data show CDR1 as SGDLS and CDR2 as YYNGEE. CDR3 size: 16 residues. Trimming removed 3 bases from V and 3 bases from J, with 18 bases in between. The CDR3 DNA reads TGTGCCAGCAGCGCTCAGGGAAGGGGGTATCACTATGGCTACACCTTC. Encoded protein: CASSAQGRGYHYGYTF.

The chain is built from TRBV5-6 and TRBJ2-7, with 10 bases lining up with TRBD1. The CDR3 totals 14 residues. Losses at the gene ends were 4 bases for V and 3 bases for J; bases not matched to a gene: 4. In germline, CDR1 is SGHDT, CDR2 YYEEEE. The CDR3: CASSRDRGNYEQYF. As DNA, the CDR3 is TGTGCCAGCAGCAGGGACAGGGGCAACTACGAGCAGTACTTC.

Comment on this clone: A much larger clone differs by one base, so this may be a read error. The chain has TRBV4-3 and TRBJ1-4, with TRBD1 identical over 11 bases. Looked up from germline, CDR1 is LGHNA and CDR2 is YSLEER. The CDR3 has 16 amino acids. The CDR3 loop is CTSSQERTGGRGKLFF. DNA for the CDR3: TGCACCAGCAGCCAAGAACGGACAGGGGGCAGAGGAAAACTGTTTTTT.

J is TRBJ2-3 and V is TRBV7-2; D is unclear. CDR3 length: 13 residues. CDR1 is SGHTA, CDR2 FQGNSA, per germline. V was pared by 3 bases and J by 4 bases, with 8 bases between. The CDR3 loop is CASSFDKPDTQYF. CDR3 bases: TGTGCCAGCAGCTTTGACAAACCAGATACGCAGTATTTT.

This sequence joins TRBV21-1 and TRBJ1-1; the D segment call TRBD1 is taken from the table without a DNA check. TRBV21-1 is a recognized pseudogene. The CDR3 consists of 14 residues. This chain's CDR3 is CASSKGPVNTEAFF. Written as DNA, the CDR3 is TGTGCCAGCAGCAAAGGGCCCGTGAACACTGAAGCTTTCTTT.

This chain uses TRBV15 with TRBJ1-1; 8 bases line up with TRBD1. In germline, CDR1 is LNHNV, CDR2 YYDKDF (reference sequence). V shed 2 bases, J shed 8 bases, and the junction held 4 bases outside the gene matches. The length of the CDR3 is 13 residues. CDR3 protein: CATSRHRTGEAFF. In DNA, the CDR3 is TGTGCCACCAGCAGACACAGGACAGGGGAAGCTTTCTTT.

This clone was detected only once. The rearrangement joins TRBV6-5 to TRBJ1-4, with a tentative D call TRBD1 (5 bases). This CDR3 has 14 amino acids. Trimming pared 5 bases from V and 3 bases from J, leaving 10 bases between. Germline CDR1 MNHEY, CDR2 SVGAGI. CDR3 in DNA: TGTGCCAGCAGTCGTACGGGGGCTAATGAAAAACTGTTTTTT. Its protein is CASSRTGANEKLFF.

This rearrangement joins TRBV19 to TRBJ1-1; D may be TRBD1 (6 bases). The germline V gene has CDR1 LNHDA and CDR2 SQIVND (reference sequence). CDR3 size: 15 residues. Trimming took off 7 bases at V and 5 bases at J, with 20 bases between the two ends. For the CDR3, the DNA is TGTGCCAGTACCATGGGCCAGGGGCGATGGACTGAAGCTTTCTTT. Translation gives CASTMGQGRWTEAFF.

This clone was seen only a few times. The rearrangement joins TRBV10-3 to TRBJ1-5; D possibly corresponds to TRBD1 (5 bases). CDR3 length: 13 amino acids. CDR1 and CDR2 from the germline V gene are ENHRY and SYGVKD. Trimming stripped 3 bases from V and 5 bases from J, with 8 bases between. CDR3 loop: CAISDRVYQPQHF. The DNA for the CDR3 is TGTGCCATCAGTGACAGGGTTTATCAGCCCCAGCATTTT.